This T cell receptor (beta chain) was retrieved from a study of regulatory T cells in long-lasting Graves disease. General study points: Persistent disease showed a preference for TRBV28, TRBJ1-2 and TRBJ2-5.

Investigators prepared the TCR beta libraries by applying iRepertoire HTBI primers and Arm-PCR of CDR3 regions. MiXCR, applied by TCRdb to the multiplex PCR reads, yields one record per CDR3 protein. The sample carries over 500,000 distinct CDR3 sequences, about 16% recorded once. The ends were cut back, 11 bases at V and 0 bases at J, with 16 bases in the middle. The CDR3 extends over 15 amino acids. Per the germline V gene, CDR1 is MDHEN and CDR2 is SYDVKM. This clonotype occurred many times. The antigen is unknown. Noted time point: newly diagnosed GD, antithyroid drugs for less than 3 months. Generation of the TCR library employed RNA extracted from PBMCs. These records were also assigned to another study, of T cells in Graves' hyperthyroidism and ophthalmopathy. This second report adds: Exclusions: uncontrolled infection, other autoimmune disease, pregnancy, lactation.

The chain uses TRBV28 and TRBJ2-2; the D gene is possibly TRBD2 (7 bases). The source material was peripheral blood mononuclear cells (PBMCs), sampled at new diagnosis, from a patient treated with antithyroid drugs. The receptor's source is a woman between 25 and 40 years old with Graves disease. CDR3 in DNA: TGTGCCGGCCAAAAGGGGGGGACGAACACCGGGGAGCTGTTTTTT. This encodes CAGQKGGTNTGELFF.